Presented here are 23 T cell receptor beta chains from one specimen sequenced in a study of PD-L1 blockade in urothelial cancer. Using immunoSEQ multiplex PCR, the repertoire was profiled, and TCRdb retains in-frame clones only, with some absent. This sample has some 30,000 clones, with around nine tenths found just once. The sample here was PBMCs, taken around atezolizumab (anti-PD-L1) treatment. These receptors were taken from a middle-aged man with urothelial cancer.

The chain is built from TRBV30 and TRBJ2-7; TRBD2 matches 14 bases. Germline CDR1 is GTSNPN and CDR2 is SVGIG (reference sequence). This CDR3 has 14 residues. Trimming removed 8 bases from V and 2 bases from J; junction bases left unmatched: 5. The CDR3 DNA reads as TGTGCCGGCCTGACTAGCGGGGGGGCCTACGAGCAGTACTTC. Translating it yields CAGLTSGGAYEQYF.

V gene TRBV7-2 combines with J gene TRBJ2-3; no clear D. V shed 4 bases and J shed 2 bases, with 4 bases lying between them. The CDR3 sequence is 12 residues long. Germline V gene data show CDR1 as SGHTA and CDR2 as FQGNSA. Here the CDR3 reads CASSSFTDTQYF. CDR3 nucleotides: TGTGCCAGCAGCTCTTTCACAGATACGCAGTATTTT.

The chain is built from TRBV6-1 and TRBJ2-3; D is perhaps TRBD2 (5 bases). From germline, CDR1 is MNHNS and CDR2 SASEGT. V was clipped by 2 bases and J by 6 bases, with 9 bases between them. The CDR3 covers 13 residues. The CDR3 sequence is CASSERLADTQYF. CDR3 DNA sequence: TGTGCCAGCAGTGAACGGCTAGCTGATACGCAGTATTTT.

This clone showed up just once. This chain links TRBV27 with TRBJ1-1; 8 nucleotides match TRBD1. J lost 6 bases, V lost 0 bases, and 3 bases had no gene match. Germline CDR1 MNHEY, CDR2 SMNVEV (reference sequence). The CDR3 extends over 14 amino acids. CDR3 loop: CASSLSRTGSEAFF. In DNA, the CDR3 is TGTGCCAGCAGTTTATCCCGGACAGGGTCTGAAGCTTTCTTT.

This chain connects TRBV23-1 to TRBJ2-5; maybe TRBD2 (5 bases). TRBV23-1 is designated an ORF whose function remains uncertain. The CDR3 length is 16 residues. V was trimmed by 3 bases and J by 0 bases, leaving 14 bases between them. The DNA of the CDR3 is TGCGCCAGCAGTCACATCGGACTGGCGTACCAAGAGACCCAGTACTTC. Translated, it gives CASSHIGLAYQETQYF.

The chain carries TRBV7-2 and TRBJ2-6; D not resolved. Trimming cost V 1 base and J 2 bases, with 15 bases left between them. Germline V gene sequence: CDR1 SGHTA, CDR2 FQGNSA. The CDR3 totals 18 residues. The CDR3 is CASSLEAGDRTGANVLTF. DNA for the CDR3: TGTGCCAGCAGCTTAGAGGCAGGTGACCGAACTGGGGCCAACGTCCTGACTTTC.

This chain links TRBV6-1 with TRBJ1-5; D unclear. Germline CDR1 is MNHNS and CDR2 is SASEGT. The germline V and J ends were trimmed by 6 bases and 1 base, with 13 bases remaining between them. The CDR3 contains 15 residues. CDR3 in DNA: TGTGCCAGCAGAGCCCTCGGAGCGAGCAATCAGCCCCAGCATTTT. Amino acid sequence: CASRALGASNQPQHF.

V is TRBV28 and J is TRBJ2-2; 11 positions agree with TRBD1. Germline CDR1 is MDHEN and CDR2 is SYDVKM. This CDR3 has 16 amino acids. The ends lost 6 bases at V and 7 bases at J; junction bases unmatched: 10. This CDR3 is CASSDGQGATIGELFF. The CDR3 DNA sequence: TGTGCCAGCAGCGATGGACAGGGGGCAACCATCGGGGAGCTGTTTTTT. The full variable domain, its missing parts supplied by reference TRBV28 and TRBJ2-2, is DVKVTQSSRYLVKRTGEKVFLECVQDMDHENMFWYRQDPGLGLRLIYFSYDVKMKEKGDIPEGYSVSREKKERFSLILESASTNQTSMYLCASSDGQGATIGELFFGEGSRLTVL.

This sequence joins TRBV2 and TRBJ2-5; TRBD2 aligns across 7 bases. Germline V gene lookup returns CDR1 SNHLY and CDR2 FYNNEI. The CDR3 is 15 amino acids. V shed 6 bases and J 6 bases; nucleotides not matched to a gene: 13. The CDR3 nucleotides read TGTGCCAGCAGGGGACTATCCCAAAATTTAAAGACCCAGTACTTC. This sequence encodes CASRGLSQNLKTQYF.

The rearrangement joins TRBV5-6 to TRBJ1-1; D may be TRBD1 (5 bases). Germline V gives CDR1 SGHDT, CDR2 YYEEEE. The CDR3 runs to 16 residues. Trimming removed 5 bases at V and 1 base at J, with 18 bases between. The CDR3 region has the DNA TGTGCCAGCAGTTTACGGGCTCGGAGGGGGAACACTGAAGCTTTCTTT. Amino acid sequence: CASSLRARRGNTEAFF.

CDR3 sequence: CASSSLTGGEQYF. The CDR3 nucleotides are TGTGCCAGCAGTTCTTTGACAGGGGGCGAGCAGTACTTC. The chain is built from TRBV6-1 and TRBJ2-7, with TRBD1 identical over 9 bases. The CDR3 loop spans 13 amino acids. Germline V lookup: CDR1 MNHNS, CDR2 SASEGT. The V and J ends lost 5 bases and 6 bases, in that order; junction bases with no gene match: 5.

The chain has TRBV2 and TRBJ2-5; 9 nucleotides align to TRBD1. Germline V gives CDR1 SNHLY, CDR2 FYNNEI. J lost 5 bases, V lost 5 bases, and 6 bases had no gene match. CDR3 length: 14 amino acids. The CDR3 nucleotides read TGTGCCAGCAGTTTCTCGGGGACAGGGGAGACCCAGTACTTC. Translation: CASSFSGTGETQYF.

The chain recombines TRBV7-9 with TRBJ1-1, with TRBD1 identical over 7 bases. Germline V gene sequence: CDR1 SEHNR, CDR2 FQNEAQ (reference sequence). The length of the CDR3 is 13 residues. V was pared by 4 bases and J by 11 bases, with 10 bases of the junction left unmatched. This chain's CDR3 is CASSSLGTAQAFF. The CDR3 DNA reads as TGTGCCAGCAGCTCCCTCGGGACAGCACAGGCTTTCTTT.

The chain employs TRBV7-2 and TRBJ2-3; the D gene is possibly TRBD2 (7 bases). Germline CDR1 reads SGHTA; CDR2 reads FQGNSA. CDR3 length: 15 residues. V lost 3 bases, J lost 2 bases, and 12 bases lay in between. The CDR3 DNA sequence: TGTGCCAGCAGCTTCGATCGGGGGGCCACAGATACGCAGTATTTT. Encoded protein: CASSFDRGATDTQYF.

V usage is TRBV10-3 and J usage is TRBJ2-3; 14 bases are a match to TRBD2. This CDR3 is 16 amino acids long. CDR1 and CDR2 from the germline V gene are ENHRY and SYGVKD. V lost 6 bases and J lost 4; bases outside the gene matches: 6. The CDR3 DNA reads as TGTGCCATCAGGCCGACTAGCGGGGGGGTGTCAGATACGCAGTATTTT. This sequence encodes CAIRPTSGGVSDTQYF.

This clone has just a few counts. The chain has TRBV7-2 and TRBJ2-7; D perhaps matches TRBD2 (6 bases). V lost 0 bases to trimming and J lost 4 bases, with 10 bases between them. The germline V gene has CDR1 SGHTA and CDR2 FQGNSA. The CDR3 is 14 residues long. CDR3 DNA: TGTGCCAGCAGCTTAGCCCCAGGGAGGTACGAGCAGTACTTC. Protein sequence: CASSLAPGRYEQYF.

The chain has TRBV2 and TRBJ2-2, with unresolved D. Trimming removed 7 bases at V and 3 bases at J, with 9 bases between. The germline CDR1 and CDR2 sequences are SNHLY and FYNNEI. This CDR3 spans 13 amino acids. This CDR3 reads CASTPTYTGELFF. The CDR3 bases are TGTGCCAGCACTCCCACATACACCGGGGAGCTGTTTTTT.

This rearrangement joins TRBV27 to TRBJ1-4; TRBD1 agrees at 10 bases. Germline V gene data show CDR1 as MNHEY and CDR2 as SMNVEV (reference sequence). The CDR3 totals 17 residues. The junction had 11 bases not matched to a gene; V was cut back by 7 bases and J by 3 bases. CDR3 in amino acids: CASTRTGGRSANEKLFF. CDR3 bases: TGTGCCAGCACCCGGACAGGGGGACGATCAGCTAATGAAAAACTGTTTTTT. The full variable domain, rest sourced from reference TRBV27 and TRBJ1-4, is EAQVTQNPRYLITVTGKKLTVTCSQNMNHEYMSWYRQDPGLGLRQIYYSMNVEVTDKGDVPEGYKVSRKEKRNFPLILESPSPNQTSLYFCASTRTGGRSANEKLFFGSGTQLSVL.

The gene calls are TRBV7-3 and TRBJ1-1; TRBD1 matches 8 bases. Per germline, CDR1 SGHTA and CDR2 FQGTGA. The CDR3 length is 14 residues. Unmatched junction bases numbered 3, after V lost 4 bases and J lost 2 bases. CDR3 DNA sequence: TGTGCCAGCAGCTCGGGACAGGCCAACACTGAAGCTTTCTTT. Its protein is CASSSGQANTEAFF.

The rearrangement joins TRBV7-2 to TRBJ1-3; D is perhaps TRBD1 (5 bases). Germline assignment: CDR1 SGHTA and CDR2 FQGNSA. The CDR3 sequence is 15 residues long. Deletions cut 5 bases from V and 0 bases from J, with 11 bases between. CDR3 loop: CASSLGEPSGNTIYF. Here the CDR3 DNA reads TGTGCCAGCAGCCTAGGGGAGCCCTCTGGAAACACCATATATTTT.

This rearrangement joins TRBV5-4 to TRBJ2-1, with D possibly being TRBD2 (6 bases). The V gene lost 4 bases and the J gene lost 4 bases, with 12 bases spanning the gap. Germline CDR1 reads SGHNT; CDR2 reads YYREEE (reference sequence). The CDR3 sequence is 14 residues long. The CDR3 DNA reads TGTGCCAGCAGCCCCGCTCGGGAGTACAATGAGCAGTTCTTC. It translates to CASSPAREYNEQFF.

This clone showed up just once. The chain links TRBV28 to TRBJ1-5; TRBD1 matches at 10 bases. The CDR3 extends over 17 amino acids. Germline V gene sequence: CDR1 MDHEN, CDR2 SYDVKM. V was clipped by 9 bases and J by 1 base; unmatched bases: 12. The CDR3 DNA sequence: TGTGCCAGTTCCTCGAGACAGGGGGCGGTGAGCAATCAGCCCCAGCATTTT. This translates into CASSSRQGAVSNQPQHF.

The chain carries TRBV11-2 and TRBJ2-1; TRBD2 matches 11 bases. Per the germline V gene, CDR1 is SGHAT and CDR2 is FQNNGV. This CDR3 comprises 17 residues. V gave up 5 bases and J gave up 6 bases; unmatched junction bases: 12. The CDR3 DNA reads TGTGCCAGCAGCCCTAGACTAGCGGGATTCCCCGGCAATGAGCAGTTCTTC. It codes for CASSPRLAGFPGNEQFF.